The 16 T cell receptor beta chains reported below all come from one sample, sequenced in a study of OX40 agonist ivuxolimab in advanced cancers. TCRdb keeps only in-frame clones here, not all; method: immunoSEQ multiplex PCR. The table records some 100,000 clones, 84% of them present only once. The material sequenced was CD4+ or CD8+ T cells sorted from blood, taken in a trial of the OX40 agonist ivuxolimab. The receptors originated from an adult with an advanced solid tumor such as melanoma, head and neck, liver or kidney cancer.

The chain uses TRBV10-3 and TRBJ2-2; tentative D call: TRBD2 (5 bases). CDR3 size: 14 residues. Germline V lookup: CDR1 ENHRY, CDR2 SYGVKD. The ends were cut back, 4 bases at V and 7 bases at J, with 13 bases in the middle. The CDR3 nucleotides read TGTGCCATCAGTGGCGGAGGAGGAATCGGGGAGCTGTTTTTT. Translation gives CAISGGGGIGELFF.

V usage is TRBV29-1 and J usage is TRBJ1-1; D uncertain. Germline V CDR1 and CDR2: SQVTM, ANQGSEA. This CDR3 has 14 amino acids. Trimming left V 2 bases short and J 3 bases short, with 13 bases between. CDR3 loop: CSVEPRPFDTEAFF. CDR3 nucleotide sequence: TGCAGCGTTGAACCTAGGCCTTTTGACACTGAAGCTTTCTTT.

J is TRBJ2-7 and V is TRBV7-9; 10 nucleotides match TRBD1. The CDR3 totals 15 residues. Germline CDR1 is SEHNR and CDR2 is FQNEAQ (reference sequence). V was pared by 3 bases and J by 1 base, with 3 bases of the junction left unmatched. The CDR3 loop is CASSFRQGASYEQYF. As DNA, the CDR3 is TGTGCCAGCAGCTTTAGACAGGGGGCATCCTACGAGCAGTACTTC.

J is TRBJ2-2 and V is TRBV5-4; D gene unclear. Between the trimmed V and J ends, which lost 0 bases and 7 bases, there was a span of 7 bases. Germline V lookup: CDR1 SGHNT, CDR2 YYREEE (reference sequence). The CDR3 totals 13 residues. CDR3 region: CASSLGSRGELFF. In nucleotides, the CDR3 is TGTGCCAGCAGCTTGGGTAGCCGCGGGGAGCTGTTTTTT.

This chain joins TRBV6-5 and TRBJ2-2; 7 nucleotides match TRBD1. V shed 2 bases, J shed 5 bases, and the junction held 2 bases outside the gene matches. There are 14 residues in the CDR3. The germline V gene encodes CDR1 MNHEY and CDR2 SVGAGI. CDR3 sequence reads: CASSYGTVTGELFF. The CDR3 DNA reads TGTGCCAGCAGTTACGGGACAGTGACCGGGGAGCTGTTTTTT.

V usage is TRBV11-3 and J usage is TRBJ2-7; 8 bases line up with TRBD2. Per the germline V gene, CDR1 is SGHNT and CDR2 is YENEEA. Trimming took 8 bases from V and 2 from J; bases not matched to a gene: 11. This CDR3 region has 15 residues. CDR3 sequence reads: CASAPLTSVTYEQYF. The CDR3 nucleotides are TGTGCCAGCGCCCCCCTGACTAGCGTTACCTACGAGCAGTACTTC.

DNA for the CDR3: TGCGCCAGCAGCCGGGCGGGGGATTTAGGGAGCGAGCAGTACTTC. Its protein product is CASSRAGDLGSEQYF. The chain has TRBV5-1 and TRBJ2-7, with 7 bases fitting TRBD2. The CDR3 has 15 amino acids. CDR1 SGHRS and CDR2 YFSETQ come from the germline V gene. The V segment lost 4 bases and the J segment 6 bases; nucleotides outside the gene matches: 13.

Here the CDR3 reads CASRQQGNTEAFF. The CDR3 nucleotides are TGTGCCAGCAGGCAACAGGGGAACACTGAAGCTTTCTTT. V gene TRBV7-2 combines with J gene TRBJ1-1, with D tentatively TRBD1 (6 bases). The CDR3 length is 13 residues. V lost 6 bases, J lost 1 base, and 9 bases lay in between. Germline assignment: CDR1 SGHTA and CDR2 FQGNSA.

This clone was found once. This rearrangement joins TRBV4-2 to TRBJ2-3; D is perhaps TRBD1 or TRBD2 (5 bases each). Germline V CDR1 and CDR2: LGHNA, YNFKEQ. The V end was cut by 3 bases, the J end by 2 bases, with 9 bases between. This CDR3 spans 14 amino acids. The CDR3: CASSQTGPTDTQYF. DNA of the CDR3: TGTGCCAGCAGCCAGACGGGGCCCACAGATACGCAGTATTTT.

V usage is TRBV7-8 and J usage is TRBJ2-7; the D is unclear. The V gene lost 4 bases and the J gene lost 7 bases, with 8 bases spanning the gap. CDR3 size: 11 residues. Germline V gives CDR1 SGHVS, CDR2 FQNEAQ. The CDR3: CASSSPGEQYF. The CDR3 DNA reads TGTGCCAGCAGCTCACCCGGGGAGCAGTACTTC.

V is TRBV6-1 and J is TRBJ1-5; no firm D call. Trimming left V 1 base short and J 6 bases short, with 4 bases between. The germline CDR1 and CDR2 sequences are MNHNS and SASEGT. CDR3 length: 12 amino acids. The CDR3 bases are TGTGCCAGCAGTGAAGTGGGTCAGCCCCAGCATTTT. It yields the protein CASSEVGQPQHF.

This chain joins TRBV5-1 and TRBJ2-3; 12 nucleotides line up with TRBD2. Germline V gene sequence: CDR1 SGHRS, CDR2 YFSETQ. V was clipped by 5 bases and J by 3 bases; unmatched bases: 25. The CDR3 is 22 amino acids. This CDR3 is CASSLPGQDRTSGARSTDTQYF. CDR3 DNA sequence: TGCGCCAGCAGTCTTCCGGGACAGGATAGGACTAGCGGGGCGCGATCTACAGATACGCAGTATTTT.

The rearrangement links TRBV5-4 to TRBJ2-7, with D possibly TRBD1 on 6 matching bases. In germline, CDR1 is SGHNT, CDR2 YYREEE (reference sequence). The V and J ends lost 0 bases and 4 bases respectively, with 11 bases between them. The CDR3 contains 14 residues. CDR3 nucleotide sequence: TGTGCCAGCAGCTTGGATAGGGGGAGTTACGAGCAGTACTTC. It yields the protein CASSLDRGSYEQYF. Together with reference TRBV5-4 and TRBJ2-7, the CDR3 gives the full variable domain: ETGVTQSPTHLIKTRGQQVTLRCSSQSGHNTVSWYQQALGQGPQFIFQYYREEENGRGNFPPRFSGLQFPNYSSELNVNALELDDSALYLCASSLDRGSYEQYFGPGTRLTVT.

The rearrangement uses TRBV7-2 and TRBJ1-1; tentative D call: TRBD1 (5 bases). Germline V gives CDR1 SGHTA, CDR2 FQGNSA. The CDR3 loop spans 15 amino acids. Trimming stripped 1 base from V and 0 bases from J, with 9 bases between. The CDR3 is CASSLGQTLNTEAFF. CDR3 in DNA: TGTGCCAGCAGCTTAGGACAGACTCTGAACACTGAAGCTTTCTTT.

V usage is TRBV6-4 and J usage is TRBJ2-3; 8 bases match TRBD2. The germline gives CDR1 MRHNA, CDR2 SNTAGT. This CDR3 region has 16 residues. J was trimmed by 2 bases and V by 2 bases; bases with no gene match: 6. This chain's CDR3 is CASSDKGAGDTDTQYF. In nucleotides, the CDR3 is TGTGCCAGCAGTGACAAGGGAGCGGGGGACACAGATACGCAGTATTTT.

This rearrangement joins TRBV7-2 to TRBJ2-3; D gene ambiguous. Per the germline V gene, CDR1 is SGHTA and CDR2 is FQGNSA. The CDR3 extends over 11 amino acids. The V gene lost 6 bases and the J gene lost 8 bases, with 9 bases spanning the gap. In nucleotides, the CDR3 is TGTGCCAGCAGTACCTTGTCTACGCAGTATTTT. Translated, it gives CASSTLSTQYF.